This TCR beta chain is from a study of cytomegalovirus exposure and HLA in healthy donors. For this clone: Antigen: not known.

The PCR employed 60 Vbeta primers together with 13 Jbeta primers. TCRdb's copy holds only in-frame clones and misses some; the assay was immunoSEQ multiplex PCR. The data show 130,000 to 150,000 clones, 79% seen once. Study-wide results and caveats: Relative to the approximately 700-donor mean, N-insertions were reportedly fewer in an Asian-associated ancestry cluster in a later analysis. A few V segments could not be told apart, such as TRBV6-2 and TRBV6-3, and were left out. TCR beta sequences numbering about 17,000 were associated with HLA alleles at 0.05 false discovery rate in a later analysis.

The CDR3 is 14 amino acids. V gave up 5 bases and J gave up 2 bases; unmatched junction bases: 6. The germline V gene has CDR1 SGHVS and CDR2 FNYEAQ. The sequencing sample was made of PBMCs. The source of this sequence is a woman aged 40 to 55 in good health and CMV-seropositive. V gene TRBV7-6 combines with J gene TRBJ2-7; 7 positions agree with TRBD1. CDR3 nucleotides: TGTGCCAGCAGCCTCGGACAGGCCACCTACGAGCAGTACTTC. Protein sequence: CASSLGQATYEQYF.